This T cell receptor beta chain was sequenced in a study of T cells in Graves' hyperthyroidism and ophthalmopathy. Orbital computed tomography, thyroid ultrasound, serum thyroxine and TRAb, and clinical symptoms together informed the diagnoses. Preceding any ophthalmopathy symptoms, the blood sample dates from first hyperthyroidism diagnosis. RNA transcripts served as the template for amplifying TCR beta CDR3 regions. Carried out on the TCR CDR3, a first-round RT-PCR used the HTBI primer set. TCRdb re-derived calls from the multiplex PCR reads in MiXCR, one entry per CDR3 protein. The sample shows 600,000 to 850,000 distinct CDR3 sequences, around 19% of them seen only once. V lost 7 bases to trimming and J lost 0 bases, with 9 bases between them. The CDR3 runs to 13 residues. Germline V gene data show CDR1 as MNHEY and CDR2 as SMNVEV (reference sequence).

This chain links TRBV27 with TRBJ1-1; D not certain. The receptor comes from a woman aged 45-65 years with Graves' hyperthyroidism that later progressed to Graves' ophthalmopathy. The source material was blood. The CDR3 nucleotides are TGTGCCAGCAAACGGAGCATGAACACTGAAGCTTTCTTT. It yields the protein CASKRSMNTEAFF.